Listed here are 22 T cell receptor beta chains from one sample, sequenced in a study of a mutant IDH1 vaccine in newly diagnosed glioma. Assay: immunoSEQ multiplex PCR; the TCRdb copy retains only in-frame clones and omits some. The sample carries some 51,000 clones, over 60% recorded once. The time point: baseline, week 1 (first vaccination visit). Specified treatment: pre-vaccination baseline after standard-of-care therapy. The sequencing used PBMCs, collected from a glioma patient treated with radiotherapy, temozolomide or both. The receptors derive from a woman in her thirties or forties with glioma.

The gene calls are TRBV5-1 and TRBJ2-7; 7 bases match TRBD1. CDR1 is SGHRS and CDR2 is YFSETQ in the germline V gene. The CDR3 is 14 residues long. With 7 bases clipped from V and 0 bases from J, the junction kept 7 bases outside the gene matches. The DNA of the CDR3 is TGCGCCAGCGGCCCGACAGGGAGCTCCTACGAGCAGTACTTC. Encoded protein: CASGPTGSSYEQYF.

The J gene is TRBJ1-3, the V gene TRBV19; the D gene is possibly TRBD1 (6 bases). From germline, CDR1 is LNHDA and CDR2 SQIVND (reference sequence). The CDR3 consists of 18 residues. Trimming pared 6 bases from V and 5 bases from J, leaving 26 bases between. The CDR3 DNA follows: TGTGCCAGTAGCGACCCCACCGGGACAAGGTCTTTCCGAAACACCATATATTTT. This sequence encodes CASSDPTGTRSFRNTIYF.

The V and J genes are TRBV5-1 and TRBJ1-4, with D uncertain. The germline gives CDR1 SGHRS, CDR2 YFSETQ. This CDR3 comprises 14 residues. V dropped 0 bases and J dropped 7 bases, with 10 bases sitting between them. CDR3 sequence: CASSLENLGEKLFF. The CDR3 nucleotides read TGCGCCAGCAGCTTGGAAAACTTGGGTGAAAAACTGTTTTTT.

The chain links TRBV7-9 to TRBJ2-3; D assignment may be TRBD1 or TRBD2 (5 bases each). Trimming removed 5 bases from V and 5 bases from J, with 11 bases in between. The CDR3 spans 13 residues. CDR1 is SEHNR, CDR2 FQNEAQ, per germline (reference sequence). The CDR3, as DNA: TGTGCCAGCAGCCACCTTGGGGGAGATACGCAGTATTTT. It codes for CASSHLGGDTQYF.

This rearrangement joins TRBV5-4 to TRBJ2-2; no clear D. The germline CDR1 and CDR2 sequences are SGHNT and YYREEE (reference sequence). The V gene lost 4 bases and the J gene lost 0 bases, with 7 bases spanning the gap. CDR3 size: 14 residues. The CDR3 DNA reads TGTGCCAGCAGCGGACCGTCGAACACCGGGGAGCTGTTTTTT. Its translation: CASSGPSNTGELFF.

V and J are TRBV7-2 and TRBJ2-1; no firm D call. V lost 5 bases to trimming and J lost 5 bases, with 7 bases between them. The CDR3 is made up of 12 amino acids. Germline assignment: CDR1 SGHTA and CDR2 FQGNSA. CDR3 loop: CASSPPNNEQFF. The CDR3 DNA reads TGTGCCAGCAGCCCCCCCAACAATGAGCAGTTCTTC.

The V call is TRBV6-6, the J call TRBJ1-5, with 8 bases lining up with TRBD1. Germline V CDR1 and CDR2: MNHNY, SVGAGI (reference sequence). J was trimmed by 7 bases and V by 6 bases; bases with no gene match: 2. The CDR3 spans 12 residues. The CDR3 nucleotides read TGTGCCAGCAGCTGGACAGGGCAGCCCCAGCATTTT. Its protein is CASSWTGQPQHF.

The chain joins TRBV30 to TRBJ2-4; 8 nucleotides match TRBD1. Germline values: CDR1 GTSNPN, CDR2 SVGIG (reference sequence). The trim removed 4 bases at V and 2 bases at J, leaving 10 bases unmatched. CDR3 length: 16 residues. The CDR3 here is CAWNFQGAKSKNIQYF. Here the CDR3 DNA reads TGTGCCTGGAACTTCCAGGGGGCGAAGTCCAAAAACATTCAGTACTTC.

This chain uses TRBV27 with TRBJ2-1; TRBD2 agrees at 16 bases. In germline, CDR1 is MNHEY, CDR2 SMNVEV (reference sequence). This CDR3 spans 19 amino acids. With V trimmed by 6 bases and J by 1 base, 9 bases remained unmatched. CDR3: CASRLPPGLAGGSYNEQFF. The CDR3 DNA is TGTGCCAGCAGACTACCACCGGGACTAGCGGGGGGGTCCTACAATGAGCAGTTCTTC.

This chain joins TRBV9 and TRBJ1-4; D is undetermined. The V and J ends lost 0 bases and 3 bases respectively, with 9 bases between them. CDR1 and CDR2 from the germline V gene are SGDLS and YYNGEE. This CDR3 has 15 amino acids. CDR3 loop: CASSVGSQPNEKLFF. The CDR3 nucleotides read TGTGCCAGCAGCGTAGGGAGCCAACCTAATGAAAAACTGTTTTTT.

The V and J genes are TRBV4-2 and TRBJ2-5, with 11 nucleotides matching TRBD2. The germline V gene has CDR1 LGHNA and CDR2 YNFKEQ. The CDR3 consists of 16 residues. J was trimmed by 5 bases and V by 1 base; bases with no gene match: 6. CDR3 nucleotides: TGTGCCAGCAGCCAAGTTAGCGGGGGGGCCAGGGAGACCCAGTACTTC. This encodes CASSQVSGGARETQYF.

This clone was detected once. The chain joins TRBV27 to TRBJ1-4; 9 bases are a match to TRBD1. With 5 bases clipped from V and 5 bases from J, the junction kept 6 bases outside the gene matches. This CDR3 has 15 amino acids. CDR1 MNHEY and CDR2 SMNVEV come from the germline V gene (reference sequence). The CDR3 spells CASSLRDRVNEKLFF. The CDR3 DNA reads TGTGCCAGCAGTCTCCGGGACAGGGTAAATGAAAAACTGTTTTTT.

For the CDR3, the DNA is TGTGCCAGCCGGGGAAGTAGGGCTAATTCACCCCTCCACTTT. Translating gives CASRGSRANSPLHF. The rearrangement joins TRBV27 to TRBJ1-6; D is unresolved. The CDR3 spans 14 residues. Looked up from germline, CDR1 is MNHEY and CDR2 is SMNVEV (reference sequence). The V and J ends lost 8 bases and 6 bases respectively, with 14 bases between them.

Note on this clone: One end of the junction fails to match germline, which may point to a read error. V and J are TRBV7-3 and TRBJ2-2, with 7 nucleotides matching TRBD1. This CDR3 is 14 amino acids long. From germline, CDR1 is SGHTA and CDR2 FQGTGA. The CDR3 protein is CASSSTGYPGELFF. In nucleotides, the CDR3 is TGTGCCAGCAGCTCGACAGGGTACCCCGGAGAGCTGTTTTTT.

CDR3 nucleotides: TGTGCCAGCAGTGTAAGGACAGGGTTTGCTGGGCGCGAGCAGTACTTC. Translation gives CASSVRTGFAGREQYF. The chain links TRBV6-4 to TRBJ2-7, with TRBD1 matching over 8 bases. Germline V gene data show CDR1 as MRHNA and CDR2 as SNTAGT. The CDR3 loop spans 16 amino acids. After removal of 4 bases from V and 6 bases from J, the junction contained 14 bases not matched to a gene.

The chain links TRBV5-1 to TRBJ2-6, with D perhaps TRBD1 (6 bases). The CDR3 runs to 15 residues. CDR1 and CDR2 from the germline V gene are SGHRS and YFSETQ. V shed 0 bases and J shed 2 bases, with 6 bases lying between them. The CDR3 loop is CASSLEGAGANVLTF. In DNA, the CDR3 is TGCGCCAGCAGCTTGGAGGGGGCTGGGGCCAACGTCCTGACTTTC.

The chain carries TRBV5-1 and TRBJ2-3; D perhaps matches TRBD2 (6 bases). Trimming left V 2 bases short and J 0 bases short, with 10 bases between. The CDR3 covers 15 residues. Per the germline V gene, CDR1 is SGHRS and CDR2 is YFSETQ. This chain's CDR3 is CASSLLAPSTDTQYF. Here the CDR3 DNA reads TGCGCCAGCAGCTTACTAGCTCCGAGCACAGATACGCAGTATTTT.

The rearrangement joins TRBV18 to TRBJ2-7, with D perhaps TRBD2 (7 bases). The CDR3 contains 13 residues. V lost 4 bases and J lost 3, with 10 bases in between. The germline V gene has CDR1 KGHSH and CDR2 LQKENI. CDR3 sequence reads: CASSLGGGYEQYF. CDR3 bases: TGTGCCAGCTCACTAGGGGGGGGCTACGAGCAGTACTTC.

V is TRBV5-1 and J is TRBJ2-7, with 9 bases aligning to TRBD2. From germline, CDR1 is SGHRS and CDR2 YFSETQ. V shed 5 bases, J shed 2 bases, and the junction held 5 bases outside the gene matches. CDR3 length equals 14 residues. The chain's CDR3 is CASSLAGATYEQYF. The CDR3 DNA reads as TGCGCCAGCAGTTTAGCGGGGGCCACCTACGAGCAGTACTTC.

The V and J genes are TRBV5-1 and TRBJ1-6; 8 positions agree with TRBD1. The CDR3 totals 15 residues. The junction had 4 bases not matched to a gene; V was cut back by 0 bases and J by 8 bases. CDR1 is SGHRS and CDR2 is YFSETQ in the germline V gene. The CDR3 DNA is TGCGCCAGCAGCTTGGCCGGACAGGGTTATTCACCCCTCCACTTT. It is translated as CASSLAGQGYSPLHF. Full variable domain (outside the CDR3, taken from reference TRBV5-1 and TRBJ1-6): KAGVTQTPRYLIKTRGQQVTLSCSPISGHRSVSWYQQTPGQGLQFLFEYFSETQRNKGNFPGRFSGRQFSNSRSEMNVSTLELGDSALYLCASSLAGQGYSPLHFGNGTRLTVT.

The J gene is TRBJ2-7, the V gene TRBV10-2; 10 nucleotides agree with TRBD1. CDR3 length: 13 residues. Germline CDR1 is WSHSY and CDR2 is SAAADI. Unmatched junction bases numbered 4, after V lost 7 bases and J lost 4 bases. In DNA form, the CDR3 reads TGCGCCAGCAAGGACAGGGGGGTTTACGAGCAGTACTTC. Its translation: CASKDRGVYEQYF.

The chain combines TRBV6-1 with TRBJ2-1; D unresolved. The CDR3 runs to 15 residues. V was cut by 6 bases and J by 1 base, with 13 bases left in between. Looked up from germline, CDR1 is MNHNS and CDR2 is SASEGT. In DNA, the CDR3 is TGTGCCAGCAGCGCCCACCTCCCTTCCTACAATGAGCAGTTCTTC. It yields the protein CASSAHLPSYNEQFF.